This T cell receptor beta chain was profiled in a study of cytomegalovirus exposure and HLA in healthy donors. Study context: The platform used for the roughly 130 validation repertoires matched that of the roughly 630 first-cohort repertoires, a later analysis reported.

Trimming at V came to 5 bases and at J to 1 base, leaving 5 bases not matched to a gene. The CDR3 contains 15 residues. Germline V gene data show CDR1 as SGHVS and CDR2 as FQNEAQ. Study results and caveats: A few CMV-associated chains proved CMV antigen-specific in vitro. The classifier reportedly diagnosed cytomegalovirus status with high sensitivity and specificity. Cytomegalovirus association was listed for 150 to 200 TCR beta chains.

A remark on this clone: Its antigen is not known.

Assay: immunoSEQ multiplex PCR; the TCRdb copy retains only in-frame clones and omits some. In the table there are 120,000 or so clones, approximately 89% of which are singletons. Material for sequencing was PBMCs. This chain connects TRBV7-8 to TRBJ2-7; TRBD2 agrees at 10 bases. The receptor's source is a woman between 18 and 30 years old in good health and CMV-seronegative. CDR3: CASSQLAGKSYEQYV. The CDR3 DNA reads TGTGCCAGCAGCCAACTAGCGGGGAAATCCTACGAGCAGTACGTC.